These 2 T cell receptor beta chains originate from one sample sequenced in a study of cytomegalovirus exposure and HLA in healthy donors (dated by TCRdb to the late 2010s). Libraries were made using the immunoSEQ multiplex PCR assay. For the multiplex PCR, a mixture combining 60 forward primers for TCR Vbeta segments and 13 reverse primers for TCR Jbeta segments was used. TCRdb obtained this table from immuneACCESS and retained in-frame rearrangements with V and J assigned. These tables miss some clones; where compared with another copy, unresolved V genes account for less than half of the shortfall, and the remainder is unexplained. The sample table shows under 85,000 clones, and 60% to 80% are seen once. 20% to 25% of the sample goes to the ten largest clones. What was sequenced was PBMCs. These receptors all come from a woman younger than 45 in good health and CMV-seropositive.

The genes are TRBV19 and TRBJ1-1; TRBD1 matches at 8 bases. This CDR3 comprises 15 residues. CDR1 is LNHDA and CDR2 is SQIVND in the germline V gene (reference sequence). V was pared by 5 bases and J by 4 bases, with 9 bases of the junction left unmatched. CDR3 loop: CASSLGQGGFTEAFF. The CDR3 DNA follows: TGTGCCAGTAGTCTCGGACAGGGAGGGTTCACTGAAGCTTTCTTT.

V is TRBV28 and J is TRBJ1-1; D call uncertain. V was trimmed by 6 bases and J by 4 bases, leaving 12 bases between them. This CDR3 region has 13 residues. The germline CDR1 and CDR2 sequences are MDHEN and SYDVKM. The CDR3, as DNA: TGTGCCAGCAGCCGAGGGAGTTTCACTGAAGCTTTCTTT. This gives the protein CASSRGSFTEAFF.